Below, 5 T cell receptor beta chains from the same sample are listed, as sequenced in a study of Ad26.COV2.S vaccination and SARS-CoV-2 variants. Described treatment: some 20 received Ad26.COV2.S at low or high dose, single or two shots; 5 received placebo; per-sample allocation not given. The investigators took samples on day 63 after the first vaccine or placebo injection. Profiling relied on immunoSEQ multiplex PCR, and the TCRdb table lists in-frame clones only, not all of them. The table has roughly 680,000 clones, more than 70% seen once. The source was peripheral blood, collected in a trial of Ad26.COV2.S vaccine versus placebo. The receptors come from a person between 18 and 59 years old who received the Ad26.COV2.S COVID-19 vaccine or a placebo.

This chain uses TRBV7-8 with TRBJ1-1; the D gene is possibly TRBD1 (6 bases). This CDR3 has 13 amino acids. Per germline, CDR1 SGHVS and CDR2 FQNEAQ. V was shortened by 3 bases and J by 8 bases, with 13 bases between the two germline ends. The CDR3 DNA follows: TGTGCCAGCAGCTTTGAGGGACACCGAGAAGCTTTCTTT. Translation: CASSFEGHREAFF.

The gene calls are TRBV3-1 (or the pseudogene TRBV3-2) and TRBJ1-6; tentatively, D is TRBD1 (6 bases). CDR3 length: 13 residues. The ends were cut back, 1 base at V and 14 bases at J, with 12 bases in the middle. Germline-derived CDR1 and CDR2 are LGHDT and YNNKEL (reference sequence). In DNA, the CDR3 is TGTGCCAGCAGCCAAGGAAGGGGGACTACCCTCCACTTT. Amino acids: CASSQGRGTTLHF.

The rearrangement links TRBV14 to TRBJ2-5, with a possible D match to TRBD1 (5 bases). Germline CDR1 is SGHDN and CDR2 is FVKESK. Trimming stripped 6 bases from V and 3 bases from J, with 17 bases between. CDR3 length equals 15 residues. DNA for the CDR3: TGTGCCAGCAGGGACACGGCAGGGAACGAAGAGACCCAGTACTTC. This gives the protein CASRDTAGNEETQYF.

V and J are TRBV3-1 (or the pseudogene TRBV3-2) and TRBJ1-3, with no clear D. V lost 1 base, J lost 0 bases, and 7 bases lay in between. CDR3 length: 15 residues. From germline, CDR1 is LGHDT and CDR2 YNNKEL (reference sequence). In DNA, the CDR3 is TGTGCCAGCAGCCAAGTTCTAGACTCTGGAAACACCATATATTTT. Translation: CASSQVLDSGNTIYF.

The V and J genes are TRBV14 and TRBJ1-2; unclear D gene. V lost 4 bases and J 7 bases, leaving 19 bases between the germline ends. CDR1 SGHDN and CDR2 FVKESK come from the germline V gene. This CDR3 region has 15 residues. The DNA for the CDR3 is TGTGCCAGCAGCCCTTATACCCCTGGAGAGGGTGGCTACACCTTC. Translated: CASSPYTPGEGGYTF.